This T cell receptor beta chain was identified during a study of identical twins. V dropped 0 bases and J dropped 8; count of bases not matched to a gene: 7. The CDR3 is 15 amino acids. Germline V gene lookup returns CDR1 LGHNA and CDR2 YNFKEQ. This clonotype was observed a handful of times. A single record per CDR3 protein comes from TCRdb applying MiXCR to the 5' RACE reads. Of some 790,000 distinct CDR3 sequences listed, about 20% are singletons. These same records also appear under a second study, on T cells expressing NK-cell markers. That paper states: Sequenced donors, eight in total, included seven who were HCMV-seropositive and one who was seronegative.

Sequenced input: PBMCs. This chain links TRBV4-2 with TRBJ1-1, with 9 bases matching TRBD1. The TCR sequence derives from a young woman in good health. In nucleotides, the CDR3 is TGTGCCAGCAGCCAAGAGGGACAGGGCCAGGGGGAAGCTTTCTTT. Its protein is CASSQEGQGQGEAFF.